Reported below is one T cell receptor (beta chain). The entry originates in a study of blood T cell repertoires in COVID-19. The trim removed 4 bases at V and 2 bases at J, leaving 13 bases unmatched. CDR3 length: 18 amino acids. Per the germline V gene, CDR1 is MGHRA and CDR2 is YSYEKL. Sequencing used immunoSEQ multiplex PCR; TCRdb keeps in-frame clones, though not all of them. The data show about 150,000 clones, approximately 90% seen once. The V gene is TRBV4-1, the J gene TRBJ1-3, with 8 bases matching TRBD1. The clonotype was recovered from a woman between 40 and 55 years old with acute or convalescent COVID-19. Sequences were obtained from peripheral blood. In DNA form, the CDR3 reads TGCGCCAGCAGCCTTCGGACAGGGTTGGGGTCGGCTGGAAACACCATATATTTT. Protein product: CASSLRTGLGSAGNTIYF.